One sample yielded the 3 T cell receptor beta chains listed below, sequenced in a study of cytomegalovirus exposure and HLA in healthy donors. Researchers ran the PCR with 60 Vbeta and 13 Jbeta primers. Here immunoSEQ multiplex PCR was the method, and the copy in TCRdb shows in-frame clones only, minus some. The data show fewer than 250,000 clones, over 80% seen once. Sequencing was carried out using PBMCs. The receptors derive from a man in his forties in good health and CMV-seropositive.

V and J are TRBV6-5 and TRBJ1-5, with D perhaps TRBD1 (5 bases). In germline, CDR1 is MNHEY, CDR2 SVGAGI. Trimming took off 0 bases at V and 0 bases at J, with 9 bases between the two ends. This CDR3 has 16 residues. The CDR3, as DNA: TGTGCCAGCAGTTACTCACCCAGGGCTAGCAATCAGCCCCAGCATTTT. Protein: CASSYSPRASNQPQHF.

The genes are TRBV15 and TRBJ2-1; no clear D. The length of the CDR3 is 13 residues. Germline values: CDR1 LNHNV, CDR2 YYDKDF (reference sequence). V was shortened by 0 bases and J by 5 bases, with 5 bases between the two germline ends. CDR3 protein: CATSRDGNNEQFF. CDR3 DNA: TGTGCCACCAGCAGAGATGGCAACAATGAGCAGTTCTTC.

To note about this clone: Relative to the germline gene, one junction end is altered; a read error may explain this. Other DNA variants within this sample encode the same CDR3. The rearrangement uses TRBV9 and TRBJ2-7; D gene ambiguous. Germline loops: CDR1 SGDLS, CDR2 YYNGEE. This CDR3 comprises 14 residues. The CDR3 spells CASSVGTVDYEQYF. The CDR3 DNA sequence: TGCGCCAGCAGCGTAGGAACAGTCGACTACGAGCAGTACTTC. The full variable domain, completed using reference TRBV9 and TRBJ2-7, is DSGVTQTPKHLITATGQRVTLRCSPRSGDLSVYWYQQSLDQGLQFLIQYYNGEERAKGNILERFSAQQFPDLHSELNLSSLELGDSALYFCASSVGTVDYEQYFGPGTRLTVT.